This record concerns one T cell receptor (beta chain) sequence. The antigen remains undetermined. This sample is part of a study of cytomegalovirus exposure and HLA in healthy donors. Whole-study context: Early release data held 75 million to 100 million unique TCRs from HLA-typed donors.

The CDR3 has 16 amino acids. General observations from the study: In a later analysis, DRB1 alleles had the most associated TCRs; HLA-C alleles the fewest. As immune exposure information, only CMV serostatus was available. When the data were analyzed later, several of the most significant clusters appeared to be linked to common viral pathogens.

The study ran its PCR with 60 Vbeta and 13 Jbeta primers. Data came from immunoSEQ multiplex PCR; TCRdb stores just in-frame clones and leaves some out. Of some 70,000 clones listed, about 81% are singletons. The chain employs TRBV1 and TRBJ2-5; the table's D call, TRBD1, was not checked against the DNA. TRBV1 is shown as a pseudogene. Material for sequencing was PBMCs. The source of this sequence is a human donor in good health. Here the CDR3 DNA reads TGCACCAGCAGCCACTCCTGGGCCCCCTACCAAGAGACCCAGTACTTC. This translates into CTSSHSWAPYQETQYF.